Listed below are T cell receptor beta chains from one sample, sequenced in a study of T-cell reconstitution after alpha-beta-depleted transplantation in children. TCRdb recomputed calls from the PCR reads with MiXCR, one row per CDR3 protein. Here the sample spans around 78,000 distinct CDR3 sequences, 5.5% to 7.5% being singletons. Sample: PBMCs from the stem cell graft donor, taken from the stem cell graft. All receptors derive from a human donor who donated a stem cell graft to a child with acute lymphoblastic leukemia. Each CDR3 is given with its conserved first and last residue. D genes are given only for firm matches. Rows may omit the clone size; those that give it use once, few, many or a size class.

>many|TRBV3-1|TRBD2|TRBJ2-1
TGTGCCAGCAGGCCGACTAGCGGGGGTTACAATGAGCAGTTCTTC
CASRPTSGGYNEQFF
>many|TRBV10-2|TRBD2|TRBJ2-7
TGCGCCAGCAGTGAGCCTACTAGCGGGAGGAACGAGCAGTACTTC
CASSEPTSGRNEQYF
>NA|TRBV29-1|TRBD1|TRBJ2-7
TGCAGCGTTTTACAGGGGTACGAGCAGTACTTC
CSVLQGYEQYF
>many|TRBV7-3|NA|TRBJ2-2
TGTGCCAGCAGCCCTCCCGGGTCTCCCACCGGGGAGCTGTTTTTT
CASSPPGSPTGELFF
>many|TRBV7-6|TRBD1|TRBJ1-4
TGTGCCAGCACCCCTAGCCCTCGGACAGGGCCAAATTGGGAGAATGAAAAACTGTTTTTT
CASTPSPRTGPNWENEKLFF
>many|TRBV3-1|NA|TRBJ1-2
TGTGCCAGCAGCCAAGATCGTAGGATTGCCACCTTC
CASSQDRRIATF
>many|TRBV6-5|TRBD2|TRBJ2-1
TGTGCCAGCAGTTACGGGCGGGGGGGCAATGAGCAGTTCTTC
CASSYGRGGNEQFF
>NA|TRBV13|TRBD1|TRBJ2-4
TGTGCCAGCAGCTTAGGCAGCAGGGGGCCCAAAAACATTCAGTACTTC
CASSLGSRGPKNIQYF
>many|TRBV25-1|TRBD1|TRBJ1-4
TGTGCCAGCAGTGAAACGACAGGGTTAACTAATGAAAAACTGTTTTTT
CASSETTGLTNEKLFF
>many|TRBV7-2|TRBD2|TRBJ2-3
TGTGCCAGCAGCTTAGCGGTAGCGGGGTTCCGTATTCAGGCCCACACAGATACGCAGTATTTT
CASSLAVAGFRIQAHTDTQYF
>NA|TRBV12-3/TRBV12-4|TRBD1|TRBJ1-6
TGTGCCAGCAGTTTATTTCGGTGGGACAGGGCCTATAATTCACCCCTCCACTTT
CASSLFRWDRAYNSPLHF
>NA|TRBV2|TRBD1|TRBJ1-6
TGTGCCAGCAGTACAACAGGGGCCCTACATAATTCACCCCTCCACTTT
CASSTTGALHNSPLHF
>many|TRBV12-3/TRBV12-4|NA|TRBJ2-5
TGTGCCAGCAGTTTAGCGCTACAGCTGGAGACCCAGTACTTC
CASSLALQLETQYF
>many|TRBV6-1|TRBD1|TRBJ2-7
TGTGCCAGCAGTGGCTCGCAGGGGGCCTCCTACGAGCAGTACTTC
CASSGSQGASYEQYF
>many|TRBV6-5|NA|TRBJ1-1
TGTGCCAGCAGCCTACAGAGTAACACTGAAGCTTTCTTT
CASSLQSNTEAFF
>NA|TRBV12-2|NA|TRBJ1-1
TGTGCAAGTCGCTTTAATACCCTGAACACTGAAGCTTTCTTT
CASRFNTLNTEAFF
>many|TRBV18|NA|TRBJ1-6
TGTGCCAGCTCACCCCCGGGACTCTCCTCCTATAATTCACCCCTCCACTTT
CASSPPGLSSYNSPLHF
>many|TRBV7-3|NA|TRBJ2-1
TGTGCCAGCAGCTTACCTGCCGGTAGGGGGGGTTTTAGGGTGCAGTTCTTC
CASSLPAGRGGFRVQFF